The entry that follows covers one TCR beta chain sequence. Its antigen is unidentified. The germline V gene has CDR1 LNHDA and CDR2 SQIVND (reference sequence). Trimming took 2 bases from V and 7 from J, leaving 9 bases between them. The CDR3 consists of 13 residues. The data were taken from a study of lymphopenia after photon versus proton radiotherapy. The study, taken as a whole, reports: Only patients who died were analyzed for survival; proton advantage is unproven. Photon-treated patients lost naive T cells and TCR diversity; proton-treated stayed stable.

Libraries were prepared by immunoSEQ multiplex PCR; TCRdb keeps only in-frame clonotypes and omits some of them. The repertoire holds tens of thousands of clones, with under 95% as singletons. This chain joins TRBV19 and TRBJ1-5, with no clear D. Here the sequenced sample was peripheral blood, taken from a patient treated with photon-based radiotherapy. The clonotype comes from a woman in her forties or fifties with cholangiocarcinoma. CDR3 residues: CASSIRSEQPQHF. CDR3 in DNA: TGTGCCAGTAGTATACGGTCGGAACAGCCCCAGCATTTT.